What follows are 13 T cell receptor beta chains derived from one specimen sequenced in a study of PD-1 blockade in mismatch repair-deficient tumors. Assay: immunoSEQ multiplex PCR; the TCRdb copy retains only in-frame clones and omits some. The table includes under 150,000 clones, 88% detected once. The input for sequencing was peripheral blood, taken approximately 72 weeks after starting pembrolizumab. Every receptor here comes from an adult with mismatch repair-deficient cancer.

This clone was observed a single time. V usage is TRBV27 and J usage is TRBJ2-7; 10 bases line up with TRBD1. The CDR3 length is 15 residues. J gave up 4 bases and V 3 bases, and 6 bases lay outside the gene matches. The germline V gene encodes CDR1 MNHEY and CDR2 SMNVEV (reference sequence). The CDR3 spells CASSFRQGAGYEQYF. The CDR3 bases are TGTGCCAGCAGTTTCCGACAGGGGGCGGGGTACGAGCAGTACTTC.

V gene TRBV4-1 combines with J gene TRBJ2-3; D is perhaps TRBD2 (6 bases). The CDR3 sequence is 15 residues long. The V and J ends lost 0 bases and 3 bases respectively, with 10 bases between them. The germline gives CDR1 MGHRA, CDR2 YSYEKL. The CDR3 DNA is TGCGCCAGCAGCCAAGATCCCCGGGGGACAGATACGCAGTATTTT. Its protein is CASSQDPRGTDTQYF.

This clone was picked up a small number of times. The chain links TRBV7-6 to TRBJ2-7; TRBD1 might be the D (6 bases). The CDR3 contains 16 residues. Trimming took 5 bases from V and 0 from J, leaving 17 bases between them. Per the germline V gene, CDR1 is SGHVS and CDR2 is FNYEAQ. CDR3 region: CASSPQTGLSSYEQYF. The CDR3 coding sequence is TGTGCCAGCAGCCCCCAGACAGGCTTAAGCTCCTACGAGCAGTACTTC. The whole variable domain, remainder taken from reference TRBV7-6 and TRBJ2-7, is GAGVSQSPRYKVTKRGQDVALRCDPISGHVSLYWYRQALGQGPEFLTYFNYEAQQDKSGLPNDRFSAERPEGSISTLTIQRTEQRDSAMYRCASSPQTGLSSYEQYFGPGTRLTVT.

This clone has more than one count but fewer than ten. The chain carries TRBV7-3 and TRBJ2-5; TRBD2 matches 7 bases. J gave up 4 bases and V 2 bases, and 7 bases lay outside the gene matches. The CDR3 is 15 residues long. The germline CDR1 and CDR2 sequences are SGHTA and FQGTGA. The CDR3 DNA reads as TGTGCCAGCAGCTTAGGATCGGGAGGCGGAGAGACCCAGTACTTC. Protein sequence: CASSLGSGGGETQYF.

This clone was found many times. The chain combines TRBV11-2 with TRBJ1-2, with 7 bases matching TRBD1. V gave up 5 bases and J gave up 1 base; unmatched junction bases: 7. The CDR3 has 15 amino acids. CDR1 and CDR2 from the germline V gene are SGHAT and FQNNGV. The CDR3 coding sequence is TGTGCCAGCAGCCCGGGGACAGCCATTAACTATGGCTACACCTTC. It codes for CASSPGTAINYGYTF.

V is TRBV6-1 and J is TRBJ2-7; no clear D gene. The V and J ends lost 1 base and 4 bases respectively, with 14 bases between them. This CDR3 is built from 15 residues. The germline gives CDR1 MNHNS, CDR2 SASEGT. CDR3 DNA sequence: TGTGCCAGCAGTGAAGGCAGGTCCGCCCCTTACGAGCAGTACTTC. Amino acids: CASSEGRSAPYEQYF.

The V and J genes are TRBV5-1 and TRBJ2-2; D is uncertain. V was clipped by 1 base and J by 5 bases, with 9 bases between them. The CDR3 contains 14 residues. The germline gives CDR1 SGHRS, CDR2 YFSETQ. The CDR3 spells CASSLSWLTGELFF. CDR3 sequence (DNA): TGCGCCAGCAGCTTGTCGTGGCTAACCGGGGAGCTGTTTTTT.

V gene TRBV10-1 combines with J gene TRBJ2-2, with D unresolved. CDR3 length: 11 amino acids. The V and J ends lost 3 bases and 4 bases respectively, with 0 bases between them. From germline, CDR1 is WNHNN and CDR2 SYGVQD (reference sequence). This chain's CDR3 is CASSDTGELFF. Written as DNA, the CDR3 is TGCGCCAGCAGTGACACCGGGGAGCTGTTTTTT.

The rearrangement uses TRBV29-1 and TRBJ2-1; 15 bases are a match to TRBD2. Germline CDR1 and CDR2: SQVTM and ANQGSEA. The CDR3 consists of 18 residues. The junction had 15 bases not matched to a gene; V was cut back by 5 bases and J by 7 bases. The CDR3 DNA is TGCAGCGTTCACGAAGGACTAGCGGGAGGGCCCGGGGAGAATGAGCAGTTCTTC. Translating gives CSVHEGLAGGPGENEQFF.

The rearrangement joins TRBV11-2 to TRBJ2-6; perhaps TRBD1 as D (5 bases). Trimming stripped 1 base from V and 0 bases from J, with 10 bases between. Germline-derived CDR1 and CDR2 are SGHAT and FQNNGV. CDR3 length: 17 residues. The CDR3: CASSLGGAYSGANVLTF. The CDR3 nucleotides read TGTGCCAGCAGCTTAGGGGGCGCCTACTCTGGGGCCAACGTCCTGACTTTC. The entire variable domain, with the rest obtained from reference TRBV11-2 and TRBJ2-6, is as follows: EAGVAQSPRYKIIEKRQSVAFWCNPISGHATLYWYQQILGQGPKLLIQFQNNGVVDDSQLPKDRFSAERLKGVDSTLKIQPAKLEDSAVYLCASSLGGAYSGANVLTFGAGSRLTVL.

The CDR3: CASTTAGSGANVLTF. CDR3 sequence (DNA): TGTGCCAGTACCACAGCAGGCTCTGGGGCCAACGTCCTGACTTTC. This chain links TRBV19 with TRBJ2-6; the D is unclear. The CDR3 length is 15 residues. The ends were cut back, 7 bases at V and 0 bases at J, with 10 bases in the middle. CDR1 LNHDA and CDR2 SQIVND come from the germline V gene (reference sequence).

The chain is built from TRBV30 and TRBJ2-7; D remains unclear. Germline V gene data show CDR1 as GTSNPN and CDR2 as SVGIG (reference sequence). The CDR3 spans 13 residues. Trimming shortened V by 0 bases and J by 3 bases, and 9 bases separated the two germline ends. The DNA for the CDR3 is TGTGCCTGGAGTGTACGAGTCTTCTACGAGCAGTACTTC. Amino acids: CAWSVRVFYEQYF.

The chain employs TRBV6-1 and TRBJ2-7; perhaps TRBD2 as D (5 bases). The CDR3 is 13 amino acids. The germline V and J ends were trimmed by 5 bases and 0 bases, with 8 bases remaining between them. Germline V gene lookup returns CDR1 MNHNS and CDR2 SASEGT. CDR3 amino acids: CASSPGNSYEQYF. Written as DNA, the CDR3 is TGTGCCAGCAGTCCCGGGAACTCCTACGAGCAGTACTTC.